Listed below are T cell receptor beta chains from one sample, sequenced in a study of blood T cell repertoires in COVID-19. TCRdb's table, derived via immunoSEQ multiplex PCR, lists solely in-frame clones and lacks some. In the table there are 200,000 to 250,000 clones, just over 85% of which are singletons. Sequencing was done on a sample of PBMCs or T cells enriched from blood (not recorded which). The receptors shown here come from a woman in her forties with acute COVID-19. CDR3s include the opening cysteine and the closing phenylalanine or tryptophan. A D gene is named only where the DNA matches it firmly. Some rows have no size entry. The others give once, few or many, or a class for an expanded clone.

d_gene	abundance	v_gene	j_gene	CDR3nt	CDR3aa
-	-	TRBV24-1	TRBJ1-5	TGTGCCACCAGTGATTCCAGGGGTTATCAGCCCCAGCATTTT	CATSDSRGYQPQHF
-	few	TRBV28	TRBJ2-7	TGTGCCAGCAGTCTTCCCCGACAGGCCCCCACTAGAGAGCAGTACTTC	CASSLPRQAPTREQYF
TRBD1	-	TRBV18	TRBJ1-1	TGTGCCAGCTCACCGGGACAGGGGGCTACTGAAGCTTTCTTT	CASSPGQGATEAFF
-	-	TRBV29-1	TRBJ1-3	TGCAGCGTAGTGTTAGACTCTGGAAACACCATATATTTT	CSVVLDSGNTIYF
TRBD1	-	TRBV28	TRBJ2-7	TGTGCCAGCAGCTCAGACAGGGGGCGGGACTACGAGCAGTACTTC	CASSSDRGRDYEQYF
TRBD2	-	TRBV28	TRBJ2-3	TGTGCCAGCAGAACGGGACTAGCGGGGGCACAGATTACGCAGTATTTT	CASRTGLAGAQITQYF
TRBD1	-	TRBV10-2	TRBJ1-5	TGCGCCAGCAGTCGAGGGGGCGCGTTGAATCAGCCCCAGCATTTT	CASSRGGALNQPQHF
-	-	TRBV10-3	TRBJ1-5	TGTGCCATCAGTGACCAGGGGATGGGACAGCCCCAGCATTTT	CAISDQGMGQPQHF
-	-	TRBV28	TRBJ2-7	TGTGCCAGCAGTTTAGCGGGTAGAGGGAACTACGAGCAGTACTTC	CASSLAGRGNYEQYF
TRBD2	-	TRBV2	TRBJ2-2	TGTGCCAGCAGTCGACGTAGCGGGAGTTCGGCCGGGGAGCTGTTTTTT	CASSRRSGSSAGELFF
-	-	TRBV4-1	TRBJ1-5	TGCGCCAGCAGCCAAGAACCGCCGGGGGTCGGCCCCCATCAGCCCCAGCATTTT	CASSQEPPGVGPHQPQHF
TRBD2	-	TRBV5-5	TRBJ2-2	TGTGCCAGCAGCAGGACGGGACTAGGGGAGCTGTTTTTT	CASSRTGLGELFF
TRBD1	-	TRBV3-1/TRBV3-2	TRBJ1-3	TGTGCCAGCAGCCCCAGGGACAGGGGACGAGGAAACACCATATATTTT	CASSPRDRGRGNTIYF
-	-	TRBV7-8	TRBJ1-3	TGTGCCAGCAGCTTCGCCGGGGGAGACACCATATATTTT	CASSFAGGDTIYF
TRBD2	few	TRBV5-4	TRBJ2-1	TGTGCCAGCAGCGGGGGACTATTGCCCAATAATGAGCAGTTCTTC	CASSGGLLPNNEQFF
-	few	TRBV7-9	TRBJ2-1	TGTGCCAGCAGCTGGGCCGGATACAATGAGCAGTTCTTC	CASSWAGYNEQFF
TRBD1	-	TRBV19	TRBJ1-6	TGTGCCAGTAGCCCGACAGGGGCCGCTGGTGGTTCACCCCTCCACTTT	CASSPTGAAGGSPLHF
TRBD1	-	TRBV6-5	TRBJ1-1	TGTGCCAGCACCGACGACAGGGGGCGAACTGAAGCTTTCTTT	CASTDDRGRTEAFF
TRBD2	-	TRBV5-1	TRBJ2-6	TGCGCCAGCAGCTTGACTAGCGGAACTGGGGCCAACGTCCTGACTTTC	CASSLTSGTGANVLTF
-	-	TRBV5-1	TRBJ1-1	TGCGCCAGCAGCATCAGGGGGAACACTGAAGCTTTCTTT	CASSIRGNTEAFF
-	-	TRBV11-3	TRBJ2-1	TGTGCCAGCAGCTTAGTACGTCGGGATATCTACAATGAGCAGTTCTTC	CASSLVRRDIYNEQFF
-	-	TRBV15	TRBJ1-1	TGTGCCACCAGCAGAGATACAGGCAAAGCTGAAGCTTTCTTT	CATSRDTGKAEAFF
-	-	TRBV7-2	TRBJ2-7	TGTGCCAGCAGCTTACAGATTCGTGCCGAGCAGTACTTC	CASSLQIRAEQYF
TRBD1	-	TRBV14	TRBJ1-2	TGTGCCAGCAGCCAAGTCAGGACAGGGGTACGATATGGCTACACCTTC	CASSQVRTGVRYGYTF
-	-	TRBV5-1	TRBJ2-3	TGCGCCAGCAGACGGACAGTCACAGATACGCAGTATTTT	CASRRTVTDTQYF
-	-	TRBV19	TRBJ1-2	TGTGCCAGTAGTATGGGAGGGCCCAACTATGGCTACACCTTC	CASSMGGPNYGYTF
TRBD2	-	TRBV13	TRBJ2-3	TGTGCCAGCAGCTTAGGAACTAGCGGGAGGGGGAGCCCTTATACGCAGTATTTT	CASSLGTSGRGSPYTQYF
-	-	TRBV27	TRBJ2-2	TGTGCCAGCAGTGCGAGGACAGGGAGGGACACCGGGGAGCTGTTTTTT	CASSARTGRDTGELFF